Below, 23 T cell receptor beta chains from the same sample are listed, as sequenced in a study of cytomegalovirus exposure and HLA in healthy donors. Sequenced by immunoSEQ multiplex PCR; TCRdb stores in-frame clones only, minus some. The table records hundreds of thousands of clones, around nine tenths of them present only once. Sequencing input: PBMCs. Receptors were obtained from a man younger than 35 in good health and CMV-seronegative.

The V call is TRBV10-3, the J call TRBJ2-6, with 9 bases that match TRBD1. The CDR3 length is 17 residues. Unmatched junction bases numbered 10, after V lost 10 bases and J lost 0 bases. In germline, CDR1 is ENHRY, CDR2 SYGVKD. CDR3 in amino acids: CATGDREGHSGANVLTF. The CDR3, as DNA: TGTGCCACTGGGGACAGGGAGGGCCACTCTGGGGCCAACGTCCTGACTTTC.

This rearrangement joins TRBV6-5 to TRBJ2-2; D remains ambiguous. The CDR3 runs 12 residues. CDR1 MNHEY and CDR2 SVGAGI come from the germline V gene. Trimming removed 6 bases at V and 6 bases at J, with 8 bases between. The CDR3 region is CASSPRPGELFF. CDR3 nucleotides: TGTGCCAGCAGCCCCAGGCCCGGGGAGCTGTTTTTT.

V and J are TRBV19 and TRBJ1-5; D remains unclear. Between the trimmed V and J ends, which lost 4 bases and 7 bases, there was a span of 11 bases. Germline CDR1 is LNHDA and CDR2 is SQIVND (reference sequence). CDR3 length: 13 residues. The CDR3 sequence: CASSTGGWQPQHF. The CDR3 bases are TGTGCCAGTAGTACGGGTGGGTGGCAGCCCCAGCATTTT.

The CDR3 spells CASSLWQVGGQKEQFF. As DNA, the CDR3 is TGTGCCAGCAGTTTATGGCAGGTGGGCGGACAAAAGGAGCAGTTCTTC. This rearrangement joins TRBV27 to TRBJ2-1, with D possibly matching TRBD1 (5 bases). Germline V lookup: CDR1 MNHEY, CDR2 SMNVEV (reference sequence). V lost 1 base and J lost 10, with 20 bases in between. This CDR3 region has 16 residues.

The CDR3 coding sequence is TGTGCCAGCAGCCCCCGGACTGCTACAGGGACGCAGTATTTT. Its translation is CASSPRTATGTQYF. The V gene is TRBV9, the J gene TRBJ2-3, with D perhaps TRBD1 (6 bases). Trimming cost V 4 bases and J 9 bases, with 18 bases left between them. This CDR3 has 14 residues. From germline, CDR1 is SGDLS and CDR2 YYNGEE. The full variable domain, with the rest looked up from reference TRBV9 and TRBJ2-3, is DSGVTQTPKHLITATGQRVTLRCSPRSGDLSVYWYQQSLDQGLQFLIQYYNGEERAKGNILERFSAQQFPDLHSELNLSSLELGDSALYFCASSPRTATGTQYFGPGTRLTVL.

V gene TRBV4-1 combines with J gene TRBJ2-7; 8 bases are a match to TRBD1. Trimming removed 4 bases from V and 6 bases from J; junction bases left unmatched: 11. In germline, CDR1 is MGHRA, CDR2 YSYEKL. The CDR3 runs to 15 residues. The CDR3: CASSRPDRDVTEQYF. CDR3 DNA sequence: TGCGCCAGCAGCCGCCCGGACAGGGACGTGACCGAGCAGTACTTC.

The chain recombines TRBV7-2 with TRBJ1-3; TRBD1 agrees at 7 bases. Trimming removed 1 base from V and 3 bases from J; junction bases left unmatched: 3. The CDR3 runs to 15 residues. Germline V CDR1 and CDR2: SGHTA, FQGNSA. CDR3 DNA: TGTGCCAGCAGCTTAGTCCGGGACAGTGGAAACACCATATATTTT. It is translated as CASSLVRDSGNTIYF.

This clone is a singleton in its sample. The V and J genes are TRBV19 and TRBJ1-2; 9 nucleotides align to TRBD1. From germline, CDR1 is LNHDA and CDR2 SQIVND (reference sequence). The CDR3 totals 12 residues. The V segment lost 6 bases and the J segment 8 bases; nucleotides outside the gene matches: 4. CDR3 residues: CASSSDRGGYTF. Here the CDR3 DNA reads TGTGCCAGTAGCTCGGACAGGGGCGGCTACACCTTC.

The chain recombines TRBV7-8 with TRBJ1-1, with D possibly matching TRBD1 (6 bases). Germline lookup yields CDR1 SGHVS and CDR2 FQNEAQ. The CDR3 covers 15 residues. V lost 3 bases and J 5 bases, leaving 16 bases between the germline ends. The CDR3 DNA follows: TGTGCCAGCAGCTTGGGGGCGGGGGGCCTTACTGAAGCTTTCTTT. Amino acid sequence: CASSLGAGGLTEAFF.

The genes are TRBV5-1 and TRBJ2-5, with 9 nucleotides matching TRBD2. CDR1 is SGHRS, CDR2 YFSETQ, per germline. V was pared by 6 bases and J by 2 bases, with 5 bases of the junction left unmatched. The CDR3 contains 14 residues. The CDR3 bases are TGCGCCAGCACCGGCGGGAGGGGACAAGAGACCCAGTACTTC. This gives the protein CASTGGRGQETQYF.

The genes are TRBV29-1 and TRBJ1-6; 10 nucleotides line up with TRBD1. J was trimmed by 10 bases and V by 7 bases; bases with no gene match: 10. The germline gives CDR1 SQVTM, CDR2 ANQGSEA. This CDR3 contains 14 residues. CDR3 loop: CSAIGTGEGSPLHF. DNA of the CDR3: TGCAGCGCCATCGGGACAGGGGAAGGATCACCCCTCCACTTT.

The chain is built from TRBV11-3 and TRBJ1-6; D remains ambiguous. V lost 1 base, J lost 7 bases, and 14 bases lay in between. The CDR3 contains 16 residues. Germline V gives CDR1 SGHNT, CDR2 YENEEA. The DNA of the CDR3 is TGTGCCAGCAGCTTAGTCGTGCACAAAGAAAATTCACCCCTCCACTTT. Its translation: CASSLVVHKENSPLHF.

This clone was counted a few times. J is TRBJ2-2 and V is TRBV6-1; 11 bases match TRBD2. CDR3 length equals 14 residues. V shed 11 bases, J shed 0 bases, and the junction held 2 bases outside the gene matches. Germline CDR1 reads MNHNS; CDR2 reads SASEGT. In DNA, the CDR3 is TGTGCCGCGGGACTAGCGGCGAACACCGGGGAGCTGTTTTTT. Its translation: CAAGLAANTGELFF.

The gene calls are TRBV29-1 and TRBJ2-1; tentatively, D is TRBD2 (7 bases). V lost 4 bases, J lost 8 bases, and 9 bases lay in between. Germline CDR1 reads SQVTM; CDR2 reads ANQGSEA. The CDR3 totals 11 residues. CDR3 loop: CSVGGGHEQFF. CDR3 nucleotides: TGCAGCGTTGGGGGGGGGCATGAGCAGTTCTTC.

The chain is built from TRBV18 and TRBJ2-1; 9 nucleotides agree with TRBD2. The V segment lost 2 bases and the J segment 8 bases; nucleotides outside the gene matches: 7. This CDR3 contains 15 residues. The germline CDR1 and CDR2 sequences are KGHSH and LQKENI. The CDR3 protein is CASSPGLAGSDEQFF. In nucleotides, the CDR3 is TGTGCCAGCTCACCAGGGCTAGCGGGATCGGATGAGCAGTTCTTC.

J is TRBJ2-1 and V is TRBV6-5; unclear D gene. Trimming removed 4 bases from V and 10 bases from J, with 8 bases in between. The CDR3 extends over 11 amino acids. Germline V gene sequence: CDR1 MNHEY, CDR2 SVGAGI. CDR3 region: CASSSDGEQFF. The CDR3 coding sequence is TGTGCCAGCAGTTCCGACGGGGAGCAGTTCTTC.

This clone was recorded once. The chain employs TRBV5-4 and TRBJ2-1; 8 positions match TRBD1. Germline-derived CDR1 and CDR2 are SGHNT and YYREEE (reference sequence). With 4 bases clipped from V and 0 bases from J, the junction kept 3 bases outside the gene matches. The CDR3 spans 15 residues. The chain's CDR3 is CASSPTGDSYNEQFF. CDR3 DNA: TGTGCCAGCAGCCCGACAGGGGACTCCTACAATGAGCAGTTCTTC.

V is TRBV2 and J is TRBJ1-2; D unclear. Germline loops: CDR1 SNHLY, CDR2 FYNNEI. V was shortened by 7 bases and J by 5 bases, with 11 bases between the two germline ends. This CDR3 is built from 12 residues. The CDR3 protein is CASNYLRYGYTF. The CDR3 bases are TGTGCCAGCAACTACCTTAGGTATGGCTACACCTTC.

This clone was seen only once. This chain links TRBV6-6 with TRBJ2-7; the match to TRBD1 covers 10 bases. The CDR3 is 15 amino acids. Germline values: CDR1 MNHNY, CDR2 SVGAGI (reference sequence). The V segment lost 2 bases and the J segment 3 bases; nucleotides outside the gene matches: 4. CDR3 sequence reads: CASSYRRDRGYEQYF. CDR3 coding DNA: TGTGCCAGCAGTTACCGAAGGGACAGGGGCTACGAGCAGTACTTC.

The chain has TRBV7-2 and TRBJ2-5; a weak D match, TRBD2 (6 bases). Per the germline V gene, CDR1 is SGHTA and CDR2 is FQGNSA. This CDR3 is 13 amino acids long. Trimming shortened V by 3 bases and J by 5 bases, and 10 bases separated the two germline ends. The CDR3 DNA reads TGTGCCAGCAGCTTCGGAGGGCGGGAGACCCAGTACTTC. Amino acid sequence: CASSFGGRETQYF.

This chain links TRBV4-2 with TRBJ1-2, with a weak D call TRBD1 (5 bases). CDR1 is LGHNA, CDR2 YNFKEQ, per germline. This CDR3 is built from 15 residues. With 3 bases removed from V and 6 bases from J, the gap between germline ends came to 17 bases. The CDR3 coding sequence is TGTGCCAGCAGCCATTCCCCGGGACCGGGAGATGGCTACACCTTC. Protein product: CASSHSPGPGDGYTF.

This clone has only one observation. This rearrangement joins TRBV7-6 to TRBJ2-7; 9 bases align to TRBD1. Per the germline V gene, CDR1 is SGHVS and CDR2 is FNYEAQ. V lost 1 base, J lost 1 base, and 8 bases stayed unmatched. CDR3 length equals 17 residues. CDR3 loop: CASSLGFGGTGSYEQYF. The CDR3 coding sequence is TGTGCCAGCAGCTTAGGTTTTGGAGGGACAGGGTCCTACGAGCAGTACTTC. The full variable domain, its missing parts supplied by reference TRBV7-6 and TRBJ2-7, is GAGVSQSPRYKVTKRGQDVALRCDPISGHVSLYWYRQALGQGPEFLTYFNYEAQQDKSGLPNDRFSAERPEGSISTLTIQRTEQRDSAMYRCASSLGFGGTGSYEQYFGPGTRLTVT.

There are a few counts of this clone. V gene TRBV6-5 combines with J gene TRBJ2-2; 8 positions match TRBD1. Germline lookup yields CDR1 MNHEY and CDR2 SVGAGI. This CDR3 contains 12 residues. V lost 10 bases to trimming and J lost 6 bases; unmatched junction nucleotides: 4. In nucleotides, the CDR3 is TGTGCCACGGGACAGGCTGCCGGGGAGCTGTTTTTT. This translates into CATGQAAGELFF.